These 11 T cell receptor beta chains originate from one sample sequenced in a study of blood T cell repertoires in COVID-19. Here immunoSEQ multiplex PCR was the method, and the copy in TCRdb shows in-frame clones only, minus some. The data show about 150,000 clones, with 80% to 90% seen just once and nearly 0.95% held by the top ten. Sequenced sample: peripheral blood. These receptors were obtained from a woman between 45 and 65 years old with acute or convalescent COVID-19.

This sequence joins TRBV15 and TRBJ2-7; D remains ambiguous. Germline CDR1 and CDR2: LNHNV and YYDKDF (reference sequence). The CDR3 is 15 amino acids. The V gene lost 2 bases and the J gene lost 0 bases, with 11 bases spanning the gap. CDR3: CATSRYPGSSYEQYF. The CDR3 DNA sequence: TGTGCCACCAGCAGATATCCGGGTAGCTCCTACGAGCAGTACTTC.

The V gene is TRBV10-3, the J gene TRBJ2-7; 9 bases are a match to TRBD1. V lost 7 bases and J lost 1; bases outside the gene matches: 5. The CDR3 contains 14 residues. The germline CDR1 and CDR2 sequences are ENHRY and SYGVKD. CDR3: CAITPGTGSYEQYF. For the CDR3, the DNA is TGTGCCATCACCCCCGGGACAGGGTCCTACGAGCAGTACTTC.

The CDR3 is CASSRSGTGISGNTIYF. Here the CDR3 DNA reads TGTGCCAGCAGCCGATCTGGGACAGGCATCTCTGGAAACACCATATATTTT. The chain combines TRBV3-1 (or the pseudogene TRBV3-2) with TRBJ1-3; 8 nucleotides align to TRBD1. Germline loops: CDR1 LGHDT, CDR2 YNNKEL (reference sequence). The V gene end was trimmed by 4 bases and the J gene end by 0 bases; junction bases not matched to a gene: 8. The CDR3 covers 17 residues.

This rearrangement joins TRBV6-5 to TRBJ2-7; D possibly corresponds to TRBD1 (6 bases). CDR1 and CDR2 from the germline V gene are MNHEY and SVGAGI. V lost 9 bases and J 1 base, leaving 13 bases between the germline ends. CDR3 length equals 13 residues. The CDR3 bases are TGTGCCAGTCCCGGGACAACTTCCTACGAGCAGTACTTC. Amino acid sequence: CASPGTTSYEQYF.

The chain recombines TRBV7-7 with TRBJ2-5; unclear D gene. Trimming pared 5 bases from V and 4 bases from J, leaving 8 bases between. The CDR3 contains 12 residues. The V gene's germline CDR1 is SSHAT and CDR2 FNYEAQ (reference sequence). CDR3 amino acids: CASSQRGETQYF. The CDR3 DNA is TGTGCCAGCAGCCAGCGAGGAGAGACCCAGTACTTC.

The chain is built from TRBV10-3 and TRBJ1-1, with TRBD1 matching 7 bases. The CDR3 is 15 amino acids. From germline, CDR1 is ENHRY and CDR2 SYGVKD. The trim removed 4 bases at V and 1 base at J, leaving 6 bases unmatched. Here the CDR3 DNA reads TGTGCCATCAGTGGGGCCGACAGGGCGAACACTGAAGCTTTCTTT. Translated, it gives CAISGADRANTEAFF.

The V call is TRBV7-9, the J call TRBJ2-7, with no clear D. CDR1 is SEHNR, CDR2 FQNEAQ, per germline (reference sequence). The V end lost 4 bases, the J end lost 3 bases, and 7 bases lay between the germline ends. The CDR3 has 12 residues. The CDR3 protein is CASSSVGYEQYF. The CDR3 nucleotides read TGTGCCAGCAGCTCGGTCGGCTACGAGCAGTACTTC.

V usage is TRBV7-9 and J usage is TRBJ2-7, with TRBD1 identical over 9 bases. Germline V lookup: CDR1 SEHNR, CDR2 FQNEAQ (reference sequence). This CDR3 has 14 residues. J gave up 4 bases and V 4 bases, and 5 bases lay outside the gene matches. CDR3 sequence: CASSSGDREYEQYF. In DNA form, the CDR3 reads TGTGCCAGCAGCTCAGGGGACAGGGAGTACGAGCAGTACTTC.

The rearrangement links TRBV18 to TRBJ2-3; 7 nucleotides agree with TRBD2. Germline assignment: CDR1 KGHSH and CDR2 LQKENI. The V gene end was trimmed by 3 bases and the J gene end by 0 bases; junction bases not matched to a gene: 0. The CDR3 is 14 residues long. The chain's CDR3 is CASSPSGSTDTQYF. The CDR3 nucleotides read TGTGCCAGCTCACCTAGCGGGAGCACAGATACGCAGTATTTT.

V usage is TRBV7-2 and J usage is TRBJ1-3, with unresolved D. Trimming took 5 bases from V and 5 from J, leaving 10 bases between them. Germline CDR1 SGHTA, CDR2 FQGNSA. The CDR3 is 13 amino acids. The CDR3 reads CASSPAGRNTIYF. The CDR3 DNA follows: TGTGCCAGCAGCCCCGCCGGGAGAAACACCATATATTTT.

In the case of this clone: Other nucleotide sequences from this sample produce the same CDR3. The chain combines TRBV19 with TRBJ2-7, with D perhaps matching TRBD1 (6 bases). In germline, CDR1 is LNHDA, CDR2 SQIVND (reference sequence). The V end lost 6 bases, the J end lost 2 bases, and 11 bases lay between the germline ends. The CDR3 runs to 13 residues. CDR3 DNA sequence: TGTGCCAGTAGCATCGCAGGGGCCTACGAGCAGTACTTC. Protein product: CASSIAGAYEQYF.